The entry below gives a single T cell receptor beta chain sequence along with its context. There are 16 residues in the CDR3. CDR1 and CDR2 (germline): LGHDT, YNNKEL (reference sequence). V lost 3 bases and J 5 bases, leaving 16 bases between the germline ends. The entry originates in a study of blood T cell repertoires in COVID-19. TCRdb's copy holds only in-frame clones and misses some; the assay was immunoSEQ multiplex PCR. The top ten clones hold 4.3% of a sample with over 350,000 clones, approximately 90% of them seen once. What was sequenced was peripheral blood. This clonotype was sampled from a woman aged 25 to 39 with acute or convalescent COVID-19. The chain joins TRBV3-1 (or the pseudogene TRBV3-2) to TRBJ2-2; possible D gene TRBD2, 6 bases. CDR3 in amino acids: CASSHRETIGTGELFF. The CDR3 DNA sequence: TGTGCCAGCAGCCATCGGGAGACGATCGGGACCGGGGAGCTGTTTTTT.